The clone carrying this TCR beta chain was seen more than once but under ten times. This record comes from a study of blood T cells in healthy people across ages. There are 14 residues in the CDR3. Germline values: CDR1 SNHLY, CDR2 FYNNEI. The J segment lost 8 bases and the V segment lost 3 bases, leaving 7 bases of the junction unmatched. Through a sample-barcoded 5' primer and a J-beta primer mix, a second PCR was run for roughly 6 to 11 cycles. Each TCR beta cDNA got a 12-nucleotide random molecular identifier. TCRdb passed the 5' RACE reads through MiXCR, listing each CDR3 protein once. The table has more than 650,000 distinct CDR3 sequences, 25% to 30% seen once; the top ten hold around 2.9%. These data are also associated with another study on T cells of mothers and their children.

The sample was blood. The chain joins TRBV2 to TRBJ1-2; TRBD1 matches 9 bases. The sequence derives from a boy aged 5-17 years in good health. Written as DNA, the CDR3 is TGTGCCAGCAGTGACTCGACAGGGGGGTTCGGCTACACCTTC. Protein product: CASSDSTGGFGYTF.